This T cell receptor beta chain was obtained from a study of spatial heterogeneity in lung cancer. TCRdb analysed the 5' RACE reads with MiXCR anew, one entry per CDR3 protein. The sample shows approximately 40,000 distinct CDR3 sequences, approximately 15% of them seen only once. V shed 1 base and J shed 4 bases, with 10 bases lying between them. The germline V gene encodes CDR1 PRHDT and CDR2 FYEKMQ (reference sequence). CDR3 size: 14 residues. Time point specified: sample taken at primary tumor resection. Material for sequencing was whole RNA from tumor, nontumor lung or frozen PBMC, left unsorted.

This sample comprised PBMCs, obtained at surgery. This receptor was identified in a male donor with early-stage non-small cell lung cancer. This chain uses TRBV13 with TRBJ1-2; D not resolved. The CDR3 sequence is CASSLANGFYGYTF. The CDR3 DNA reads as TGTGCCAGCAGCTTAGCAAACGGGTTCTATGGCTACACCTTC.